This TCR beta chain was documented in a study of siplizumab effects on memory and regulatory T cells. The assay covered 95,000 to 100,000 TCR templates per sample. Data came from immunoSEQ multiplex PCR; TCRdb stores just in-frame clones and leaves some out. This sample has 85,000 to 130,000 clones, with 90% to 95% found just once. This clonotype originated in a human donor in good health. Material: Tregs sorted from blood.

This chain's CDR3 is CASSFLGRGGKPMYEQYF. The CDR3 coding sequence is TGTGCCAGCAGCTTTTTGGGTAGAGGGGGAAAACCGATGTACGAGCAGTACTTC. The chain recombines TRBV7-9 with TRBJ2-7; D is perhaps TRBD1 (6 bases). V was shortened by 3 bases and J by 4 bases, with 25 bases between the two germline ends. Germline lookup yields CDR1 SEHNR and CDR2 FQNEAQ (reference sequence). The CDR3 is 18 residues long.